This entry features one T cell receptor (beta chain) sequence. What it binds is unknown. This specimen comes from a study of shared clonotypes between healthy human individuals. Study observations and caveats: Among donors, the sharing of clonotypes was expected to be influenced by sequencing depth. When naive CD4 clonotypes were compared across a few donors, 4% to 6.5% were shared.

V was cut by 6 bases and J by 7 bases, with 28 bases left in between. This CDR3 has 17 residues. Germline loops: CDR1 LGHNT, CDR2 FRNRAP. An assay was performed, and its level was deep. The authors loaded 150 to 250 ng DNA, 27,000 or so T cell genomes, into sorted-subset replicate PCRs. The assay was immunoSEQ multiplex PCR, and TCRdb's table has in-frame clones only and misses some. The repertoire has fewer than 1.6 million clones, approximately 98.5% of them found once; the top ten carry approximately 0.38%. The V and J genes are TRBV12-5 and TRBJ2-7; D may be TRBD1 or TRBD2 (5 bases each). The sequence was collected from a man aged 30-40 years in good health. The sample comprised naive CD4+ T cells sorted from blood. Indicated subset: CD45RA+ positively selected. The CDR3 DNA is TGTGCTAGTGGCCGCCCGGATTTGGGACGTCAACGATATGAGCAGTACTTC. It translates to CASGRPDLGRQRYEQYF.